One and the same sample provided the 4 T cell receptor beta chains below, sequenced in a study of brain T cells in children with intractable seizures listed by TCRdb under 2021. The sample's time point label, in plain terms: blood from clinic visit 5 months post-surgery; TSC patient then seizure free. The library was prepared using the immunoSEQ multiplex PCR assay. TCRdb took this table from immuneACCESS and kept in-frame rearrangements with V and J called. Such tables lack part of the clones; where checked against another copy, unresolved V genes explain under half of the gap, and the rest is unexplained. Present in this sample are about 340,000 clones, over 85% of which were seen just once. 5.7% of the sample is in the top ten clones. This sample comprised peripheral blood, obtained about 5 months after surgery. The receptors were sampled from a boy in the first two years of life with tuberous sclerosis and intractable seizures.

The gene calls are TRBV30 and TRBJ2-7, with D perhaps TRBD2 (5 bases). The ends were cut back, 3 bases at V and 3 bases at J, with 6 bases in the middle. The CDR3 spans 11 residues. CDR1 is GTSNPN, CDR2 SVGIG, per germline (reference sequence). The CDR3 reads CAWSGDYEQYF. The CDR3 DNA is TGTGCCTGGAGCGGGGACTACGAGCAGTACTTC.

This clone has only one observation. This chain links TRBV6-4 with TRBJ2-1, with 8 bases fitting TRBD2. The V gene end was trimmed by 3 bases and the J gene end by 0 bases; junction bases not matched to a gene: 1. The germline CDR1 and CDR2 sequences are MRHNA and SNTAGT. CDR3 length equals 15 residues. The CDR3 region has the DNA TGTGCCAGCAGTGAAAGCGGGAGCTCCTACAATGAGCAGTTCTTC. It yields the protein CASSESGSSYNEQFF.

This clone was detected once. The chain employs TRBV7-2 and TRBJ1-2; the D is unclear. Trimming took 3 bases from V and 3 from J, leaving 8 bases between them. Germline loops: CDR1 SGHTA, CDR2 FQGNSA. The CDR3 covers 13 residues. As DNA, the CDR3 is TGTGCCAGCAGCTTTCTGTGGGACTATGGCTACACCTTC. Encoded protein: CASSFLWDYGYTF.

This chain joins TRBV5-6 and TRBJ2-3; 10 bases align to TRBD2. The CDR3 has 16 residues. J was trimmed by 4 bases and V by 0 bases; bases with no gene match: 5. CDR1 and CDR2 from the germline V gene are SGHDT and YYEEEE. The CDR3 DNA follows: TGTGCCAGCAGCTTGGGGGCTAGCGGGGGTGCAGATACGCAGTATTTT. This sequence encodes CASSLGASGGADTQYF.